Following are 18 T cell receptor beta chains from one sample sequenced in a study of T cell changes during pregnancy in multiple sclerosis (dated by TCRdb to 2018 to 2020). The library was made by the immunoSEQ multiplex PCR assay. TCRdb re-hosts the immuneACCESS table, in-frame sequences only. Its copies lack some clones; in the studies checked, an unresolved V gene accounts for under half of them, and the cause for the rest is not known. Within this sample are some 100,000 clones, with almost 95% of them counted one time only. The ten largest make up 0.7% to 0.9% of the sample. The sample was peripheral blood, taken before pregnancy. These receptors all come from a female donor with multiple sclerosis, enrolled in a pregnancy study.

This clone was recorded once. The chain links TRBV18 to TRBJ2-5; D might be TRBD1 (5 bases). Germline lookup yields CDR1 KGHSH and CDR2 LQKENI. This CDR3 is built from 14 residues. Trimming left V 1 base short and J 2 bases short, with 8 bases between. CDR3 amino acids: CASSPRTRQETQYF. The CDR3 DNA reads TGTGCCAGCTCACCACGGACACGGCAAGAGACCCAGTACTTC.

This clone was seen once. Here the CDR3 DNA reads TGTGCCAGCAGCTTAGGGTTAGCGGGAGGGAACGAGCAGTACTTC. Translating it yields CASSLGLAGGNEQYF. V and J are TRBV7-9 and TRBJ2-7; TRBD2 matches 11 bases. CDR3 length: 15 residues. From germline, CDR1 is SEHNR and CDR2 FQNEAQ (reference sequence). The J segment lost 5 bases and the V segment lost 1 base, leaving 4 bases of the junction unmatched.

This chain uses TRBV7-9 with TRBJ2-3; a possible D gene is TRBD2 (5 bases). Trimming shortened V by 6 bases and J by 2 bases, and 18 bases separated the two germline ends. CDR3 size: 16 residues. Germline loops: CDR1 SEHNR, CDR2 FQNEAQ (reference sequence). The CDR3 here is CASRRRGSSFTDTQYF. For the CDR3, the DNA is TGTGCCAGCAGGCGCAGAGGGTCTAGTTTCACAGATACGCAGTATTTT. Complete variable domain (other parts from reference TRBV7-9 and TRBJ2-3): DTGVSQNPRHKITKRGQNVTFRCDPISEHNRLYWYRQTLGQGPEFLTYFQNEAQLEKSRLLSDRFSAERPKGSFSTLEIQRTEQGDSAMYLCASRRRGSSFTDTQYFGPGTRLTVL.

The chain has TRBV9 and TRBJ2-6; TRBD1 aligns across 10 bases. Germline CDR1 SGDLS, CDR2 YYNGEE. This CDR3 is built from 15 residues. J gave up 4 bases and V 3 bases, and 1 base lay outside the gene matches. DNA of the CDR3: TGTGCCAGCAGCGGACAGGGGGCCGGGGCCAACGTCCTGACTTTC. Amino acids: CASSGQGAGANVLTF. Using reference TRBV9 and TRBJ2-6 for the parts outside the CDR3, the full variable domain is DSGVTQTPKHLITATGQRVTLRCSPRSGDLSVYWYQQSLDQGLQFLIQYYNGEERAKGNILERFSAQQFPDLHSELNLSSLELGDSALYFCASSGQGAGANVLTFGAGSRLTVL.

The table lists this clone with a count of one. The CDR3 reads CASSQAREDTQYF. DNA for the CDR3: TGTGCCAGCAGCCAAGCCAGGGAAGATACGCAGTATTTT. The chain links TRBV4-2 to TRBJ2-3, with a possible D match to TRBD1 (5 bases). The V end lost 1 base, the J end lost 5 bases, and 7 bases lay between the germline ends. CDR3 length: 13 amino acids. In germline, CDR1 is LGHNA, CDR2 YNFKEQ.

The J gene is TRBJ1-1, the V gene TRBV6-1, with D uncertain. Germline lookup yields CDR1 MNHNS and CDR2 SASEGT. The CDR3 spans 14 residues. Trimming removed 3 bases from V and 0 bases from J, with 8 bases in between. CDR3 residues: CASSDGGMNTEAFF. The CDR3 DNA is TGTGCCAGCAGTGATGGTGGCATGAACACTGAAGCTTTCTTT.

The chain combines TRBV30 with TRBJ1-2; D unclear. Trimming took 0 bases from V and 2 from J, leaving 7 bases between them. The CDR3 totals 13 residues. Germline CDR1 and CDR2: GTSNPN and SVGIG (reference sequence). In DNA, the CDR3 is TGTGCCTGGAGTGTAGTAGCGAACTATGGCTACACCTTC. Translated, it gives CAWSVVANYGYTF.

This sequence joins TRBV2 and TRBJ2-1, with 8 bases aligning to TRBD2. The germline V gene has CDR1 SNHLY and CDR2 FYNNEI. The trim removed 6 bases at V and 9 bases at J, leaving 7 bases unmatched. The CDR3 has 13 amino acids. CDR3 sequence: CASRAGTSGEQFF. DNA of the CDR3: TGTGCCAGCAGGGCCGGGACTAGTGGTGAGCAGTTCTTC. Using reference TRBV2 and TRBJ2-1 for the parts outside the CDR3, the full variable domain is EPEVTQTPSHQVTQMGQEVILRCVPISNHLYFYWYRQILGQKVEFLVSFYNNEISEKSEIFDDQFSVERPDGSNFTLKIRSTKLEDSAMYFCASRAGTSGEQFFGPGTRLTVL.

This clone was picked up one time. The chain uses TRBV27 and TRBJ1-2, with no clear D. V lost 3 bases to trimming and J lost 8 bases, with 16 bases between them. This CDR3 is 14 amino acids long. Germline-derived CDR1 and CDR2 are MNHEY and SMNVEV (reference sequence). CDR3 in DNA: TGTGCCAGCAGTTTCAGGACGGGAAGGGAGGGCTACACCTTC. It codes for CASSFRTGREGYTF.

V and J are TRBV14 and TRBJ1-1; no firm D call. CDR3 length equals 15 residues. Trimming cost V 0 bases and J 10 bases, with 18 bases left between them. Germline CDR1 and CDR2: SGHDN and FVKESK. The CDR3, as DNA: TGTGCCAGCAGCCAAGACATCCAAGTGGAACGGGTAGCTTTCTTT. It yields the protein CASSQDIQVERVAFF.

This chain uses TRBV29-1 with TRBJ2-5; 15 nucleotides align to TRBD2. Trimming removed 5 bases from V and 4 bases from J; junction bases left unmatched: 8. This CDR3 is 16 amino acids long. Germline CDR1 reads SQVTM; CDR2 reads ANQGSEA. The CDR3 spells CSVTPAGLAGGETQYF. Written as DNA, the CDR3 is TGCAGCGTTACACCCGCGGGACTAGCGGGAGGAGAGACCCAGTACTTC.

The chain employs TRBV6-1 and TRBJ2-2; unclear D gene. CDR1 and CDR2 from the germline V gene are MNHNS and SASEGT. With 3 bases removed from V and 1 base from J, the gap between germline ends came to 3 bases. The CDR3 covers 13 residues. The CDR3 nucleotides are TGTGCCAGCAGTGACGGGAACACCGGGGAGCTGTTTTTT. Amino acids: CASSDGNTGELFF.

The chain employs TRBV5-1 and TRBJ2-2, with D maybe TRBD1 (5 bases). Germline V gives CDR1 SGHRS, CDR2 YFSETQ. V was pared by 4 bases and J by 7 bases, with 11 bases between. This CDR3 has 13 amino acids. The CDR3 DNA is TGCGCCAGCAGCCGACCCGGACACGGGGAGCTGTTTTTT. Its protein is CASSRPGHGELFF. The complete variable domain, with remaining parts taken from reference TRBV5-1 and TRBJ2-2, reads KAGVTQTPRYLIKTRGQQVTLSCSPISGHRSVSWYQQTPGQGLQFLFEYFSETQRNKGNFPGRFSGRQFSNSRSEMNVSTLELGDSALYLCASSRPGHGELFFGEGSRLTVL.

As DNA, the CDR3 is TGTGCCAGCAGTTTAAGGAGACAGTTCACCGGGGAGCTGTTTTTT. Translated, it gives CASSLRRQFTGELFF. V usage is TRBV27 and J usage is TRBJ2-2, with D maybe TRBD1 (5 bases). In germline, CDR1 is MNHEY, CDR2 SMNVEV (reference sequence). The CDR3 is 15 amino acids. Trimming removed 2 bases at V and 4 bases at J, with 11 bases between.

The CDR3: CSVEPSGRGDEQFF. The CDR3 DNA reads as TGCAGCGTTGAACCTAGCGGGAGAGGGGATGAGCAGTTCTTC. The chain has TRBV29-1 and TRBJ2-1; 10 nucleotides line up with TRBD2. The CDR3 covers 14 residues. Germline values: CDR1 SQVTM, CDR2 ANQGSEA. V was clipped by 2 bases and J by 8 bases; unmatched bases: 6.

This chain joins TRBV30 and TRBJ2-2; 7 bases line up with TRBD1. The CDR3 consists of 15 residues. The trim removed 0 bases at V and 4 bases at J, leaving 5 bases unmatched. CDR1 GTSNPN and CDR2 SVGIG come from the germline V gene (reference sequence). The CDR3 here is CAWSVGGYFTGELFF. The CDR3 coding sequence is TGTGCCTGGAGTGTAGGGGGCTACTTCACCGGGGAGCTGTTTTTT. The full variable domain, in which reference TRBV30 and TRBJ2-2 provide the parts outside the CDR3, is SQTIHQWPATLVQPVGSPLSLECTVEGTSNPNLYWYRQAAGRGLQLLFYSVGIGQISSEVPQNLSASRPQDRQFILSSKKLLLSDSGFYLCAWSVGGYFTGELFFGEGSRLTVL.

The chain couples TRBV16 to TRBJ1-2; tentative D call: TRBD1 (5 bases). This CDR3 contains 13 residues. Germline CDR1 and CDR2: KGHSY and FQNENV. Trimming removed 0 bases at V and 6 bases at J, with 8 bases between. CDR3 region: CASSQSTGNGYTF. The DNA of the CDR3 is TGTGCCAGCAGCCAATCCACAGGCAATGGCTACACCTTC.

The V call is TRBV6-5, the J call TRBJ2-7; 10 nucleotides match TRBD1. From germline, CDR1 is MNHEY and CDR2 SVGAGI. V gave up 4 bases and J gave up 3 bases; unmatched junction bases: 0. The CDR3 sequence is 13 residues long. The chain's CDR3 is CASSWDRGYEQYF. The CDR3 DNA reads TGTGCCAGCAGTTGGGACAGGGGCTACGAGCAGTACTTC.